The 16 T cell receptor beta chains reported below all come from one sample, sequenced in a study of cytomegalovirus exposure and HLA in healthy donors. Using immunoSEQ multiplex PCR, the repertoire was profiled, and TCRdb retains in-frame clones only, with some absent. This table has fewer than 250,000 clones, about 82% appearing once. The source material was PBMCs. The receptors shown here come from a woman between 18 and 30 years old in good health and CMV-seronegative.

This clone was counted only a few times. The chain carries TRBV7-2 and TRBJ2-1; TRBD2 matches 9 bases. The germline CDR1 and CDR2 sequences are SGHTA and FQGNSA. Trimming at V came to 6 bases and at J to 10 bases, leaving 10 bases not matched to a gene. The length of the CDR3 is 14 residues. The DNA of the CDR3 is TGTGCCAGCAGTGAACTAGCGGGCCCGTCGGAGCAGTTCTTC. Translation: CASSELAGPSEQFF.

The V call is TRBV6-5, the J call TRBJ1-6; D not certain. The CDR3 loop spans 15 amino acids. The germline V gene has CDR1 MNHEY and CDR2 SVGAGI. Between the trimmed V and J ends, which lost 3 bases and 10 bases, there was a span of 16 bases. The CDR3 nucleotides are TGTGCCAGCAGTTATCTGACAAGGGAGGGATCACCCCTCCACTTT. It translates to CASSYLTREGSPLHF.

Written as DNA, the CDR3 is TGTGCCTGGGGGACTTTCCATCAGATTTCGGAGGGTCAGCCCCAGCATTTT. Amino acid sequence: CAWGTFHQISEGQPQHF. This sequence joins TRBV30 and TRBJ1-5; a weak D match, TRBD1 (5 bases). V was cut by 5 bases and J by 6 bases, with 26 bases left in between. This CDR3 comprises 17 residues. Per germline, CDR1 GTSNPN and CDR2 SVGIG (reference sequence).

CDR3 loop: CASSIDWGAGYTF. CDR3 bases: TGTGCCAGTAGTATAGATTGGGGCGCTGGCTACACCTTC. The V gene is TRBV19, the J gene TRBJ1-2; tentative D call: TRBD1 (5 bases). CDR1 and CDR2 from the germline V gene are LNHDA and SQIVND (reference sequence). V lost 0 bases and J lost 7, with 9 bases in between. The CDR3 totals 13 residues.

The chain joins TRBV5-1 to TRBJ2-7, with D possibly matching TRBD1 (6 bases). The germline V gene has CDR1 SGHRS and CDR2 YFSETQ. This CDR3 comprises 16 residues. Trimming cost V 0 bases and J 2 bases, with 15 bases left between them. In DNA form, the CDR3 reads TGCGCCAGCAGCTTGGACAGGGCTTTAAACCCCTACGAGCAGTACTTC. Translated: CASSLDRALNPYEQYF.

V and J are TRBV7-3 and TRBJ1-5, with D tentatively TRBD1 (5 bases). V was cut by 1 base and J by 2 bases, with 18 bases left in between. The CDR3 length is 18 residues. From germline, CDR1 is SGHTA and CDR2 FQGTGA. The CDR3, as DNA: TGTGCCAGCAGCTTAAATTTTGTGGTGCAGGGCCGCAATCAGCCCCAGCATTTT. This translates into CASSLNFVVQGRNQPQHF.

This chain joins TRBV5-1 and TRBJ2-1; 11 bases are shared with TRBD2. This CDR3 comprises 15 residues. Germline CDR1 reads SGHRS; CDR2 reads YFSETQ. V dropped 4 bases and J dropped 9; count of bases not matched to a gene: 9. CDR3 in DNA: TGCGCCAGCAGCCCGGATAGCGGGAGGGCCGTTGAGCAGTTCTTC. This encodes CASSPDSGRAVEQFF.

CDR3 DNA sequence: TGTGCCAGCAGCCCTATCACTCAACTAGAACAAGAGACCCAGTACTTC. It is translated as CASSPITQLEQETQYF. This sequence joins TRBV27 and TRBJ2-5; possibly TRBD2 for D (5 bases). CDR3 length: 16 amino acids. Trimming took off 6 bases at V and 2 bases at J, with 19 bases between the two ends. Germline V lookup: CDR1 MNHEY, CDR2 SMNVEV (reference sequence).

This clone was seen only a few times. This chain connects TRBV6-1 to TRBJ1-1; a possible D gene is TRBD1 (5 bases). The CDR3 length is 14 residues. Germline values: CDR1 MNHNS, CDR2 SASEGT. V gave up 1 base and J gave up 2 bases, with 8 bases separating them. The CDR3, as DNA: TGTGCCAGCAGTGAAGAGGGGACTAACACTGAAGCTTTCTTT. Translation: CASSEEGTNTEAFF.

The gene calls are TRBV6-5 and TRBJ1-2; tentatively, D is TRBD1 (5 bases). Trimming removed 11 bases from V and 6 bases from J, with 16 bases in between. The CDR3 sequence is 12 residues long. Germline V gene data show CDR1 as MNHEY and CDR2 as SVGAGI. The CDR3 coding sequence is TGTGCCGCGTTAGGGGCGGGGGATGGCTACACCTTC. Its protein is CAALGAGDGYTF.

The chain couples TRBV2 to TRBJ2-7, with 7 bases lining up with TRBD2. V dropped 8 bases and J dropped 2; count of bases not matched to a gene: 12. The CDR3 contains 15 residues. Germline V gene lookup returns CDR1 SNHLY and CDR2 FYNNEI. This CDR3 is CASREEGLDTYEQYF. Here the CDR3 DNA reads TGTGCCAGCCGGGAGGAGGGACTGGACACCTACGAGCAGTACTTC.

V is TRBV11-2 and J is TRBJ2-1, with 11 bases lining up with TRBD2. The V gene end was trimmed by 0 bases and the J gene end by 7 bases; junction bases not matched to a gene: 5. Per the germline V gene, CDR1 is SGHAT and CDR2 is FQNNGV. The CDR3 is made up of 16 amino acids. CDR3 in amino acids: CASSLDLLAGVNEQFF. The CDR3 DNA reads as TGTGCCAGCAGCTTAGATTTACTAGCGGGAGTTAATGAGCAGTTCTTC.

The genes are TRBV4-2 and TRBJ2-3, with TRBD2 identical over 7 bases. V was clipped by 3 bases and J by 0 bases; unmatched bases: 3. The CDR3 has 15 residues. Germline CDR1 LGHNA, CDR2 YNFKEQ. CDR3 loop: CASSHTSASTDTQYF. CDR3 bases: TGTGCCAGCAGCCACACTAGCGCTAGCACAGATACGCAGTATTTT.

The genes are TRBV14 and TRBJ2-3; 7 bases match TRBD1. The CDR3 spans 15 residues. V lost 0 bases to trimming and J lost 6 bases; unmatched junction nucleotides: 6. CDR1 is SGHDN and CDR2 is FVKESK in the germline V gene. The CDR3 region has the DNA TGTGCCAGCAGCCAAGACTTGACAGGGTGGGATACGCAGTATTTT. It translates to CASSQDLTGWDTQYF.

The V call is TRBV5-1, the J call TRBJ2-7, with TRBD1 matching over 7 bases. The CDR3 runs to 15 residues. V shed 2 bases and J 6 bases; nucleotides not matched to a gene: 11. Germline CDR1 is SGHRS and CDR2 is YFSETQ. The CDR3 region has the DNA TGCGCCAGCAGCTTTGGGAGACAGGGCGAGAGCGAGCAGTACTTC. Translated, it gives CASSFGRQGESEQYF.

The J gene is TRBJ2-7, the V gene TRBV10-3, with 7 bases matching TRBD2. Germline V CDR1 and CDR2: ENHRY, SYGVKD. CDR3 size: 14 residues. V gave up 6 bases and J gave up 1 base; unmatched junction bases: 6. CDR3 coding DNA: TGTGCCATCAGCCGGGACTATCCTTCCTACGAGCAGTACTTC. Protein: CAISRDYPSYEQYF.